This entry features one TCR beta chain sequence. It lacks a known antigen. Its ends do not fully match the called genes, so a read error is possible. The CDR3 regions of human TCRbeta chains were analyzed by immunosequencing. The source study handled its data this way. TCRs in the repertoires were compared against a reference library of SARS-CoV-2-specific TCRs that had been generated with the MIRA antigen-specificity platform. Breadth was defined as the fraction of unique TCRs that were SARS-CoV-2-associated. Depth was defined as the fraction of total T cells that were SARS-CoV-2-associated. Using the MIRA data, each spike-specific TCR was mapped to the spike region that the TCR reacts to and placed in a CD4 or CD8 class. Log10-transformed breadth and depth values were compared by one-way ANOVA with Sidak's multiple comparisons tests. TCRdb re-hosts the immuneACCESS table, in-frame sequences only. Its copies lack some clones; in the studies checked, an unresolved V gene accounts for under half of them, and the cause for the rest is not known. The V and J calls and clone size were taken over from that table, and D and trimming were inferred from the DNA. Across this sample there are about 170,000 clones, with more than 80% seen only once. Clones ranked in the top ten supply around 4% of the sample.

This sample is part of a study of T cell responses to AZD1222 COVID-19 vaccine (dated by TCRdb to about 2021). A note on the overall study: AZD1222 recipients with second doses at about 4 weeks or about 12 weeks were pooled, because spike-specific TCR depth and breadth did not differ between schedules. Trial participants were enrolled into age subgroups of 18-55, 56-69 and 70-plus years, which contained about 150, 28 and 57 TCR-sequenced participants, respectively. A total of more than 230 trial participants underwent TCR sequencing, of whom approximately 210 received two doses of AZD1222 and approximately 25 received two doses of the MenACWY control vaccine.

The CDR3 measures 12 amino acids from cysteine to phenylalanine. Only the CDR3 portion is preserved as DNA: 36 bases, with reading frame beginning at the first base. According to the germline V gene, CDR1 reads LGHNA and CDR2 reads YNFKEQ. The intended sense of this specimen's time point label: baseline before first vaccination. Samples from vaccinated people were obtained from the UK trials COV001 and COV002, which included a single-blind randomized controlled phase 2/3 trial of AZD1222 (ChAdOx1 nCoV-19) in healthy adults. For TCRbeta chain sequencing, PBMC samples were collected from trial participants at day 0 and at day 28 after the second dose. The paper's findings and limits, for the study overall: Participants were mostly white British, with more females than males. The authors suggested clonal diversity may have been underestimated. Reportedly, almost half of the unique spike-specific TCRs recognized epitopes lying outside the regions that are mutated in the B.1.351 and B.1.1.7 variants. Conclusions about previously exposed vaccinees are limited, since just five to seven AZD1222 recipients were seropositive for SARS-CoV-2 at baseline. After two AZD1222 doses, both the breadth and the depth of spike-specific TCRs were significantly higher than at day 0 and than in MenACWY recipients. The whole spike protein was spanned by vaccine-associated CD4 TCRs, and dominant responses were seen in regions 160-218 and 743-854. Because no day 14 peak-response samples were available, the repertoires could be characterized only after the peak T cell response. In the small 56-69-year group, the increase in depth fell short of significance, most likely because of low power.

The source of this sequence is an adult in good health. Recombination joined TRBV4-2 with TRBJ2-7, with no D gene named confidently. Source: peripheral blood, taken on day 0 of AZD1222 vaccination. The CDR3 protein: CASSQDPYGQYF. The base sequence is TGTGCCAGCAGCCAAGACCCGTACGGGCAGTACTTC.